This T cell receptor (beta chain) comes out of a study of T cells expressing NK-cell markers. Looking at the study overall: Sorted CD3+CD56+NKG2C+, CD3+CD56+NKG2C- and CD3+CD56-NKG2C+ T cells supplied TCR beta repertoires. Eight donors were sequenced, seven testing HCMV-seropositive and one testing seronegative. Study-wide results and caveats: Roughly 6 donors had dominant NKG2C+ clonotypes that comprised about 1.0-8% of their CD8+ T cells. Several donors showed these clonotypes also leading the CD3+CD56-NKG2C+ fraction.

The CDR3 has 14 amino acids. Germline CDR1 and CDR2: SGHNT and YYREEE (reference sequence). In regard to this clonotype: Its specificity is not known.

TCRdb reprocessed the 5' RACE reads and reports one entry per CDR3 protein, with no DNA. Its table records roughly 430,000 distinct CDR3 sequences. Material: blood T cells: a sorted CD56 or NKG2C T cell subset, CD4+ or CD8+ T cells, or bulk PBMC T cells (not recorded which). This clonotype was obtained from a woman between 18 and 70 years old in good health. The chain joins TRBV5-4 to TRBJ1-1; TCRdb reports TRBD1, a call that lacks DNA to check it against. The CDR3 is CASSRRGGNTEAFF.